This TCR beta chain was sequenced for a study of cytomegalovirus exposure and HLA in healthy donors. Across the study: An earlier analysis found fewer than 140 million unique TCR beta sequences from approximately 170 million T cells.

CDR3 length equals 18 residues. V was clipped by 5 bases and J by 0 bases; unmatched bases: 9. The germline gives CDR1 MDHEN, CDR2 SYDVKM. Of note for this clone: The antigen is undetermined.

General study results and limits: Some highly shared sequence variants likely arose as a pipeline artifact. Analysis was performed later, and it showed HLA-associated TCR beta chains to be more clonally expanded than equally common others.

The PCR contained 60 Vbeta and 13 Jbeta primers. Clones were read by immunoSEQ multiplex PCR, and TCRdb kept only the in-frame ones, dropping some. This sample has roughly 130,000 clones, with 76% found just once. The chain employs TRBV28 and TRBJ1-6; 8 nucleotides match TRBD1. The sequenced sample consisted of PBMCs. This clonotype was obtained from a man aged 40-50 years in good health and CMV-seronegative. The CDR3 is CASSSQGATSSYNSPLHF. The CDR3 DNA sequence: TGTGCCAGCAGTAGCCAGGGGGCCACTAGCTCCTATAATTCACCCCTCCACTTT.